The 24 T cell receptor beta chains presented below share a single source sample, sequenced in a study of blood T cell repertoires in COVID-19. The table came from immunoSEQ multiplex PCR; TCRdb's copy has only in-frame clones and leaves some out. In the table there are a few hundred thousand clones, roughly nine tenths of which are singletons. Sequenced material: peripheral blood. These receptors all stem from a man aged 40-50 years who had recovered from COVID-19.

This clone has a single count. The chain's CDR3 is CASSLGQGGSPLHF. The CDR3 coding sequence is TGTGCCAGCAGCTTGGGACAGGGAGGATCACCCCTCCACTTT. This chain links TRBV7-2 with TRBJ1-6, with TRBD1 matching over 9 bases. The V gene's germline CDR1 is SGHTA and CDR2 FQGNSA. V gave up 3 bases and J gave up 10 bases; unmatched junction bases: 4. The CDR3 covers 14 residues.

This chain joins TRBV18 and TRBJ1-1; 7 nucleotides line up with TRBD1. CDR3 length: 16 amino acids. With V trimmed by 3 bases and J by 1 base, 8 bases remained unmatched. Germline CDR1 is KGHSH and CDR2 is LQKENI. The chain's CDR3 is CASSPGLYRGNTEAFF. As DNA, the CDR3 is TGTGCCAGCTCACCGGGCCTGTACAGGGGGAACACTGAAGCTTTCTTT.

The genes are TRBV7-6 and TRBJ2-7; 15 positions match TRBD2. This CDR3 is 21 amino acids long. The trim removed 5 bases at V and 2 bases at J, leaving 19 bases unmatched. From germline, CDR1 is SGHVS and CDR2 FNYEAQ. This chain's CDR3 is CASSAGLGTSGRNLLTYEQYF. CDR3 DNA: TGTGCCAGCAGCGCGGGGTTGGGGACTAGCGGGAGGAACTTGCTAACCTACGAGCAGTACTTC.

The chain links TRBV7-2 to TRBJ1-3; TRBD1 matches at 7 bases. The length of the CDR3 is 16 residues. Germline lookup yields CDR1 SGHTA and CDR2 FQGNSA. V lost 5 bases and J lost 1; bases outside the gene matches: 8. CDR3 in DNA: TGTGCCAGCAGCGTACGGGACAGCGGATCTGGAAACACCATATATTTT. This codes for CASSVRDSGSGNTIYF.

The count of this clone is one. The chain recombines TRBV11-3 with TRBJ1-3; 8 nucleotides line up with TRBD1. The CDR3 extends over 17 amino acids. Per germline, CDR1 SGHNT and CDR2 YENEEA. Trimming removed 3 bases from V and 3 bases from J; junction bases left unmatched: 10. Here the CDR3 reads CASSFSPGRGHGNTIYF. The CDR3 region has the DNA TGTGCCAGCAGCTTCTCCCCCGGCAGGGGGCATGGAAACACCATATATTTT.

V is TRBV6-2 or TRBV6-3 and J is TRBJ1-5; D unresolved. Trimming left V 0 bases short and J 5 bases short, with 5 bases between. This CDR3 is 13 amino acids long. Germline lookup yields CDR1 MNHEY and CDR2 SVGEGT. In nucleotides, the CDR3 is TGTGCCAGCAGTTACTCAGGAGATCAGCCCCAGCATTTT. This translates into CASSYSGDQPQHF.

This clone occurred once. The chain has TRBV11-2 and TRBJ2-1; 13 nucleotides line up with TRBD2. Trimming removed 0 bases from V and 8 bases from J; junction bases left unmatched: 10. CDR3 length equals 18 residues. Per germline, CDR1 SGHAT and CDR2 FQNNGV. The DNA of the CDR3 is TGTGCCAGCAGCTTAGATATGGCCGGGACTAGCGGGGTGGATGAGCAGTTCTTC. Its protein is CASSLDMAGTSGVDEQFF. The full variable domain, with the rest looked up from reference TRBV11-2 and TRBJ2-1, is EAGVAQSPRYKIIEKRQSVAFWCNPISGHATLYWYQQILGQGPKLLIQFQNNGVVDDSQLPKDRFSAERLKGVDSTLKIQPAKLEDSAVYLCASSLDMAGTSGVDEQFFGPGTRLTVL.

This chain connects TRBV7-9 to TRBJ2-7; TRBD1 might be the D (6 bases). CDR1 and CDR2 from the germline V gene are SEHNR and FQNEAQ (reference sequence). With 6 bases removed from V and 6 bases from J, the gap between germline ends came to 12 bases. The CDR3 spans 12 residues. CDR3 coding DNA: TGTGCCAGCAGGACAACAGGGAGCGAGCAGTACTTC. This translates into CASRTTGSEQYF. The whole variable domain, remainder taken from reference TRBV7-9 and TRBJ2-7, is DTGVSQNPRHKITKRGQNVTFRCDPISEHNRLYWYRQTLGQGPEFLTYFQNEAQLEKSRLLSDRFSAERPKGSFSTLEIQRTEQGDSAMYLCASRTTGSEQYFGPGTRLTVT.

The chain joins TRBV5-6 to TRBJ2-2, with 10 bases that match TRBD2. Germline V gene sequence: CDR1 SGHDT, CDR2 YYEEEE. Trimming took 2 bases from V and 4 from J; bases not matched to a gene: 8. This CDR3 is built from 17 residues. The CDR3 loop reads CASSFISGGKSTGELFF. The CDR3 bases are TGTGCCAGCAGCTTTATTAGCGGGGGGAAATCCACCGGGGAGCTGTTTTTT.

The chain carries TRBV7-9 and TRBJ2-1; TRBD2 is a possible D gene (5 bases). CDR3 size: 13 residues. Trimming left V 3 bases short and J 6 bases short, with 9 bases between. From germline, CDR1 is SEHNR and CDR2 FQNEAQ (reference sequence). The CDR3 region is CASSLLAANEQFF. The CDR3 DNA is TGTGCCAGCAGCTTGCTAGCCGCCAATGAGCAGTTCTTC.

The V and J genes are TRBV4-2 and TRBJ2-1; 8 bases fit TRBD1. J lost 10 bases, V lost 0 bases, and 8 bases had no gene match. Germline values: CDR1 LGHNA, CDR2 YNFKEQ. This CDR3 comprises 15 residues. CDR3 bases: TGTGCCAGCAGCCAAGATGTACGGCGGGACAGGGAGCAGTTCTTC. This codes for CASSQDVRRDREQFF.

V usage is TRBV5-4 and J usage is TRBJ2-5, with 7 bases fitting TRBD2. J gave up 4 bases and V 4 bases, and 13 bases lay outside the gene matches. The CDR3 length is 16 residues. Germline V gene data show CDR1 as SGHNT and CDR2 as YYREEE (reference sequence). CDR3 amino acids: CASSPVAAGQGETQYF. CDR3 bases: TGTGCCAGCAGCCCGGTGGCAGCGGGGCAGGGAGAGACCCAGTACTTC.

This chain joins TRBV6-5 and TRBJ2-7, with 9 bases that match TRBD1. This CDR3 has 15 residues. J was trimmed by 4 bases and V by 6 bases; bases with no gene match: 10. The germline CDR1 and CDR2 sequences are MNHEY and SVGAGI. For the CDR3, the DNA is TGTGCCAGCAGGAGTACCGGGACAGGGAAGTACGAGCAGTACTTC. Its translation is CASRSTGTGKYEQYF.

This clone appeared a single time. The chain combines TRBV27 with TRBJ2-7; TRBD2 matches at 8 bases. Germline lookup yields CDR1 MNHEY and CDR2 SMNVEV (reference sequence). The CDR3 sequence is 14 residues long. With V trimmed by 6 bases and J by 4 bases, 8 bases remained unmatched. This CDR3 reads CASRSGGARYEQYF. CDR3 nucleotides: TGTGCCAGCAGGTCGGGGGGGGCGCGGTACGAGCAGTACTTC.

The chain joins TRBV27 to TRBJ1-1; 10 nucleotides match TRBD1. Germline assignment: CDR1 MNHEY and CDR2 SMNVEV (reference sequence). V was pared by 6 bases and J by 1 base, with 2 bases of the junction left unmatched. CDR3 length: 14 residues. Here the CDR3 reads CASRWDRGNTEAFF. CDR3 coding DNA: TGTGCCAGCAGATGGGACAGGGGGAACACTGAAGCTTTCTTT.

This clone has a handful of counts. The V and J genes are TRBV5-1 and TRBJ2-1, with 7 nucleotides matching TRBD1. Germline trimming cut 4 bases from V and 3 bases from J; bases unmatched to any gene: 13. The length of the CDR3 is 17 residues. Germline V CDR1 and CDR2: SGHRS, YFSETQ. The CDR3 protein is CASSPRPGDRDYNEQFF. CDR3 bases: TGCGCCAGCAGCCCCCGTCCGGGCGACAGGGACTACAATGAGCAGTTCTTC.

This clone was recorded once. The chain has TRBV18 and TRBJ1-1, with no clear D. The CDR3 length is 13 residues. Trimming removed 3 bases at V and 2 bases at J, with 7 bases between. Germline lookup yields CDR1 KGHSH and CDR2 LQKENI. CDR3 residues: CASSPAGNTEAFF. The CDR3 DNA is TGTGCCAGCTCACCCGCGGGCAACACTGAAGCTTTCTTT.

This chain joins TRBV27 and TRBJ1-6, with 11 bases that match TRBD1. The CDR3 sequence is 15 residues long. Germline V gene sequence: CDR1 MNHEY, CDR2 SMNVEV (reference sequence). The ends lost 6 bases at V and 7 bases at J; junction bases unmatched: 5. Here the CDR3 reads CASSSGQGGNSPLHF. CDR3 nucleotides: TGTGCCAGCAGCTCGGGACAGGGGGGAAATTCACCCCTCCACTTT.

This clone came up once. This rearrangement joins TRBV6-5 to TRBJ2-3, with TRBD1 identical over 11 bases. CDR1 MNHEY and CDR2 SVGAGI come from the germline V gene. After removal of 5 bases from V and 5 bases from J, the junction contained 6 bases not matched to a gene. The CDR3 contains 15 residues. Written as DNA, the CDR3 is TGTGCCAGCAGTCCCGGACAGGGGGCTTTAGATACGCAGTATTTT. It translates to CASSPGQGALDTQYF.

The chain is built from TRBV7-8 and TRBJ2-1; D might be TRBD1 (6 bases). Looked up from germline, CDR1 is SGHVS and CDR2 is FQNEAQ. The germline V and J ends were trimmed by 1 base and 2 bases, with 9 bases remaining between them. The CDR3 has 15 residues. The CDR3 loop is CASSLEAGAYNEQFF. CDR3 bases: TGTGCCAGCAGCTTAGAGGCAGGGGCCTACAATGAGCAGTTCTTC.

V is TRBV9 and J is TRBJ2-3; TRBD2 is a possible D gene (7 bases). CDR1 SGDLS and CDR2 YYNGEE come from the germline V gene. V lost 3 bases, J lost 4 bases, and 15 bases lay in between. There are 15 residues in the CDR3. As DNA, the CDR3 is TGTGCCAGCAGCGAAGGGGGGGCCGGGGCAGATACGCAGTATTTT. Translated, it gives CASSEGGAGADTQYF.

The DNA for the CDR3 is TGTGCCAGCAGTGACAGAGTTGGGGGGGGAAGTAATGAAAAACTGTTTTTT. Residues: CASSDRVGGGSNEKLFF. The chain carries TRBV6-1 and TRBJ1-4; D is possibly TRBD1 (5 bases). This CDR3 is built from 17 residues. V was clipped by 3 bases and J by 4 bases, with 18 bases between them. Looked up from germline, CDR1 is MNHNS and CDR2 is SASEGT.

This clone was seen just once. The chain uses TRBV7-2 and TRBJ2-7; 9 bases agree with TRBD1. V lost 4 bases to trimming and J lost 3 bases; unmatched junction nucleotides: 4. Germline V lookup: CDR1 SGHTA, CDR2 FQGNSA. The CDR3 extends over 14 amino acids. This CDR3 is CASSSRQGVYEQYF. The CDR3 DNA sequence: TGTGCCAGCAGCTCACGACAGGGGGTCTACGAGCAGTACTTC.

The V gene is TRBV14, the J gene TRBJ2-1; 9 nucleotides line up with TRBD2. Losses at the gene ends were 4 bases for V and 8 bases for J; bases not matched to a gene: 12. There are 16 residues in the CDR3. Germline assignment: CDR1 SGHDN and CDR2 FVKESK. The CDR3, as DNA: TGTGCCAGCAGCCCCGCGATGGCGGGGGGGCCCTATGAGCAGTTCTTC. This gives the protein CASSPAMAGGPYEQFF.